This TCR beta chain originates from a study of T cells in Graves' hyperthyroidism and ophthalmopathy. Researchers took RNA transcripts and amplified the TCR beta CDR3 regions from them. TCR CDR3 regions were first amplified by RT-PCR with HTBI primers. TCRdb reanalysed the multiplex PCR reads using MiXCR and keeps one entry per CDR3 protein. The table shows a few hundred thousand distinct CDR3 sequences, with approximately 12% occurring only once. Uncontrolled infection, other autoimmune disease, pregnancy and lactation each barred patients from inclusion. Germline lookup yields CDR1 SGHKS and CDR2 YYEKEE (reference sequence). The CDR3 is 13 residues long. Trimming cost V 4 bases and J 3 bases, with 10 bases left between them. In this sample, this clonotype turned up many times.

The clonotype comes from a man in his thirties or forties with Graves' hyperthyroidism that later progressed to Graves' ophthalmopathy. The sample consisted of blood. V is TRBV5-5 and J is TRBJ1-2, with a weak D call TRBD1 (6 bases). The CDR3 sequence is CASSRQDDYGYTF. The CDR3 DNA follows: TGTGCCAGCAGCCGACAGGACGACTATGGCTACACCTTC.